The clone carrying this T cell receptor (beta chain) was counted many times. TCRdb independently ran MiXCR on the RACE reads; one entry per CDR3 protein. This table has under 400,000 distinct CDR3 sequences, more than 4.5% appearing once. These data belong to a study of human T cells and chemical hapten exposure. Study as a whole: Mostly female patients had alopecia areata, totalis or universalis.

Time point meaning: pre-sensitization, week 0. Treatment indicated: therapeutic diphenylcyclopropenone sensitization with weekly scalp DPC. The V gene's germline CDR1 is SGHTA and CDR2 FQGNSA. This CDR3 is 16 amino acids long. V lost 1 base, J lost 3 bases, and 15 bases lay in between. Specimen: whole blood, collected in connection with sensitization to the hapten diphenylcyclopropenone (DPC). The sequence came from a woman between 50 and 59 years old with alopecia areata. Some clones in this sample may be carry-over from other donors' samples. The chain carries TRBV7-2 and TRBJ1-1; no reliable D call. CDR3 sequence: CASSLEWAPGDTEAFF. The CDR3 DNA follows: TGTGCCAGCAGCTTAGAGTGGGCCCCCGGCGACACTGAAGCTTTCTTT.